Below are 28 T cell receptor beta chains sequenced from a single sample in a study of T-cell reconstitution after alpha-beta-depleted transplantation in children. Library preparation (for TCRbeta) was performed with unique molecular identifiers. One entry per CDR3 protein results from TCRdb running MiXCR on the PCR reads. The table lists approximately 83,000 distinct CDR3 sequences, roughly 7.7% of them singletons. The sequencing here drew on PBMCs from the stem cell graft donor, taken from the stem cell graft. The receptors here all came from a human donor who donated a stem cell graft to a child with congenital amegakaryocytic thrombocytopenia.

This clonotype appeared many times. This sequence joins TRBV20-1 and TRBJ2-7; perhaps TRBD2 as D (6 bases). V was cut by 4 bases and J by 5 bases, with 24 bases left in between. This CDR3 region has 16 residues. Germline CDR1 reads DFQATT; CDR2 reads SNEGSKA (reference sequence). DNA for the CDR3: TGCAGTGCTACAAAAACCGGGACTCCCATCGGCGACGAGCAGTACTTC. The encoded protein is CSATKTGTPIGDEQYF.

This clonotype was observed a few times. The chain carries TRBV3-1 and TRBJ2-6, with D unresolved. The germline CDR1 and CDR2 sequences are LGHDT and YNNKEL (reference sequence). V lost 4 bases, J lost 0 bases, and 13 bases lay in between. This CDR3 has 17 amino acids. The CDR3 loop is CASSPFGRSSGANVLTF. The CDR3 nucleotides are TGTGCCAGCAGCCCCTTCGGACGGAGCTCTGGGGCCAACGTCCTGACTTTC. Using reference TRBV3-1 and TRBJ2-6 for the parts outside the CDR3, the full variable domain is DTAVSQTPKYLVTQMGNDKSIKCEQNLGHDTMYWYKQDSKKFLKIMFSYNNKELIINETVPNRFSPKSPDKAHLNLHINSLELGDSAVYFCASSPFGRSSGANVLTFGAGSRLTVL.

This clonotype was observed at least ten times. The rearrangement joins TRBV7-8 to TRBJ2-7; maybe TRBD1 (6 bases). The CDR3 sequence is 13 residues long. Germline V gives CDR1 SGHVS, CDR2 FQNEAQ. V lost 9 bases, J lost 2 bases, and 14 bases lay in between. CDR3 coding DNA: TGTGCCAGTACGCAGACAGGCACCTACGAGCAGTACTTC. This sequence encodes CASTQTGTYEQYF.

This clonotype was counted at least ten times. The gene calls are TRBV12-3 or TRBV12-4 and TRBJ2-3; possible D gene TRBD2, 6 bases. CDR3 length: 13 amino acids. Between the trimmed V and J ends, which lost 6 bases and 7 bases, there was a span of 14 bases. CDR3 DNA: TGTGCCAGCAGCTCGAGACGGGGGAATACGCAGTATTTT. Protein product: CASSSRRGNTQYF.

This clonotype was seen a few times. The genes are TRBV20-1 and TRBJ1-3, with 8 bases fitting TRBD1. Germline V CDR1 and CDR2: DFQATT, SNEGSKA (reference sequence). V lost 5 bases and J lost 2; bases outside the gene matches: 2. The CDR3 sequence is 13 residues long. The CDR3: CSAPQGAGNTIYF. The CDR3 bases are TGCAGTGCTCCACAGGGGGCTGGAAACACCATATATTTT.

This clonotype was found many times. This sequence joins TRBV28 and TRBJ2-1; 7 positions agree with TRBD1. The CDR3 has 15 residues. Germline CDR1 and CDR2: MDHEN and SYDVKM. V gave up 8 bases and J gave up 4 bases; unmatched junction bases: 11. The CDR3: CASLLGQVGYNEQFF. The DNA of the CDR3 is TGTGCCAGCTTACTCGGACAGGTCGGGTACAATGAGCAGTTCTTC.

This clonotype was found many times. The rearrangement uses TRBV20-1 and TRBJ1-1; 7 bases align to TRBD1. Germline V gene sequence: CDR1 DFQATT, CDR2 SNEGSKA (reference sequence). V lost 2 bases to trimming and J lost 5 bases; unmatched junction nucleotides: 8. This CDR3 has 14 residues. The CDR3 DNA follows: TGCAGTGCTAGATTCGGGGGCAGGGGGACTGAAGCTTTCTTT. Its protein product is CSARFGGRGTEAFF.

Many counts were recorded for this clonotype. The genes are TRBV29-1 and TRBJ2-3, with D maybe TRBD1 (7 bases). The CDR3 loop spans 16 amino acids. Deletions cut 4 bases from V and 7 bases from J, with 24 bases between. The germline CDR1 and CDR2 sequences are SQVTM and ANQGSEA. CDR3 protein: CSVARGGGNSRNTQYF. DNA of the CDR3: TGCAGCGTTGCCCGAGGGGGCGGGAACTCTAGAAATACGCAGTATTTT.

This clonotype was recorded a few times. The CDR3, as DNA: TGTGCCAGCAGCCAAGCTTTTTCGGGCAGCCGAGAAAAGTATGGCTACACCTTC. Its translation: CASSQAFSGSREKYGYTF. The rearrangement joins TRBV3-1 to TRBJ1-2; D gene unclear. The CDR3 spans 18 residues. The V and J ends lost 1 base and 5 bases respectively, with 23 bases between them. From germline, CDR1 is LGHDT and CDR2 YNNKEL (reference sequence).

This clonotype was picked up many times. The chain combines TRBV5-1 with TRBJ1-2; 8 positions agree with TRBD1. The J segment lost 4 bases and the V segment lost 0 bases, leaving 5 bases of the junction unmatched. The CDR3 has 15 amino acids. Germline V gene data show CDR1 as SGHRS and CDR2 as YFSETQ. CDR3 nucleotides: TGCGCCAGCAGCTTGGCACAGGGGGAAATCTATGGCTACACCTTC. As protein: CASSLAQGEIYGYTF. Combining the CDR3 with reference TRBV5-1 and TRBJ1-2 gives the whole variable domain KAGVTQTPRYLIKTRGQQVTLSCSPISGHRSVSWYQQTPGQGLQFLFEYFSETQRNKGNFPGRFSGRQFSNSRSEMNVSTLELGDSALYLCASSLAQGEIYGYTFGSGTRLTVV.

This clonotype has ten or more counts. This chain uses TRBV27 with TRBJ2-1; 12 bases agree with TRBD2. V shed 3 bases and J 0 bases; nucleotides not matched to a gene: 3. Germline V lookup: CDR1 MNHEY, CDR2 SMNVEV (reference sequence). This CDR3 comprises 17 residues. This chain's CDR3 is CASSLWTSGVSYNEQFF. CDR3 bases: TGTGCCAGCAGTTTGTGGACTAGCGGGGTCTCCTACAATGAGCAGTTCTTC.

There are many counts of this clonotype. The chain links TRBV7-6 to TRBJ2-3; 7 nucleotides align to TRBD2. This CDR3 has 16 amino acids. Germline CDR1 SGHVS, CDR2 FNYEAQ. With V trimmed by 5 bases and J by 4 bases, 12 bases remained unmatched. The CDR3 DNA reads as TGTGCCAGCAGCCAAGCAGTTAGCGGGCGACCAGATACGCAGTATTTT. It encodes CASSQAVSGRPDTQYF.

This clonotype was found many times. This chain connects TRBV4-1 to TRBJ2-1; 8 bases fit TRBD1. In germline, CDR1 is MGHRA, CDR2 YSYEKL. The V segment lost 4 bases and the J segment 3 bases; nucleotides outside the gene matches: 2. This CDR3 has 14 residues. The CDR3 sequence: CASSPGQVYNEQFF. The CDR3 coding sequence is TGCGCCAGCAGCCCGGGACAGGTCTACAATGAGCAGTTCTTC.

This clonotype showed up many times. The chain has TRBV13 and TRBJ1-2; possibly TRBD1 for D (5 bases). The CDR3 totals 14 residues. Germline assignment: CDR1 PRHDT and CDR2 FYEKMQ (reference sequence). Trimming took 7 bases from V and 0 from J, leaving 12 bases between them. In nucleotides, the CDR3 is TGTGCCAGCACCTTGGGGGGGACTAACTATGGCTACACCTTC. It encodes CASTLGGTNYGYTF.

In this sample, this clonotype turned up many times. This chain connects TRBV15 to TRBJ2-5; D might be TRBD1 (6 bases). The CDR3 is 15 amino acids. The germline CDR1 and CDR2 sequences are LNHNV and YYDKDF (reference sequence). Trimming pared 0 bases from V and 1 base from J, leaving 9 bases between. CDR3 loop: CATSRETGVQETQYF. The DNA for the CDR3 is TGTGCCACCAGCAGAGAGACAGGTGTCCAAGAGACCCAGTACTTC. The whole variable domain, remainder taken from reference TRBV15 and TRBJ2-5, is DAMVIQNPRYQVTQFGKPVTLSCSQTLNHNVMYWYQQKSSQAPKLLFHYYDKDFNNEADTPDNFQSRRPNTSFCFLDIRSPGLGDTAMYLCATSRETGVQETQYFGPGTRLLVL.

Many counts were recorded for this clonotype. The V call is TRBV20-1, the J call TRBJ1-3; D possibly corresponds to TRBD1 (5 bases). CDR1 and CDR2 from the germline V gene are DFQATT and SNEGSKA (reference sequence). This CDR3 comprises 16 residues. Trimming left V 1 base short and J 0 bases short, with 13 bases between. CDR3 sequence: CSARVLGGNSGNTIYF. The CDR3 bases are TGCAGTGCTAGAGTACTTGGGGGAAACTCTGGAAACACCATATATTTT.

This clonotype was counted many times. V is TRBV20-1 and J is TRBJ1-2; possibly TRBD1 for D (5 bases). V lost 1 base and J lost 6, with 9 bases in between. CDR1 and CDR2 (germline): DFQATT, SNEGSKA (reference sequence). CDR3 length: 12 amino acids. For the CDR3, the DNA is TGCAGTGCTAGAGGGGGGGTTAATGGCTACACCTTC. Translation: CSARGGVNGYTF.

This clonotype was counted ten times or more. The rearrangement uses TRBV5-1 and TRBJ1-2; D unclear. CDR1 and CDR2 from the germline V gene are SGHRS and YFSETQ. V shed 4 bases and J shed 4 bases, with 23 bases lying between them. The CDR3 covers 17 residues. DNA for the CDR3: TGCGCCAGCAGCATGAGTTACGCACGCCGCGACCTCTATGGCTACACCTTC. Protein product: CASSMSYARRDLYGYTF.

Ten or more counts support this clonotype. The V gene is TRBV4-1, the J gene TRBJ1-5; D gene ambiguous. The germline gives CDR1 MGHRA, CDR2 YSYEKL. The CDR3 totals 15 residues. V shed 1 base and J shed 6 bases, with 13 bases lying between them. The CDR3 is CASSQVQSGPQPQHF. CDR3 nucleotide sequence: TGCGCCAGCAGCCAAGTCCAGTCGGGTCCTCAGCCCCAGCATTTT.

This clonotype was seen ten or more times. The chain carries TRBV11-2 and TRBJ1-1; TRBD1 agrees at 9 bases. Per the germline V gene, CDR1 is SGHAT and CDR2 is FQNNGV. The ends lost 4 bases at V and 4 bases at J; junction bases unmatched: 7. The CDR3 is made up of 15 amino acids. In DNA form, the CDR3 reads TGTGCCAGCAGCTCGAGGGGACAGGGAAGCACTGAAGCTTTCTTT. Its protein product is CASSSRGQGSTEAFF.

This clonotype showed up many times. This sequence joins TRBV20-1 and TRBJ2-7, with TRBD2 identical over 11 bases. Germline trimming cut 2 bases from V and 1 base from J; bases unmatched to any gene: 1. The CDR3 totals 14 residues. Germline V CDR1 and CDR2: DFQATT, SNEGSKA (reference sequence). DNA of the CDR3: TGCAGTGCTAGAACTAGCGGGGGATCCTACGAGCAGTACTTC. Translating it yields CSARTSGGSYEQYF.

The sample holds many counts of this clonotype. The genes are TRBV5-1 and TRBJ2-7; perhaps TRBD1 as D (5 bases). V was pared by 0 bases and J by 5 bases, with 12 bases between. CDR1 is SGHRS and CDR2 is YFSETQ in the germline V gene. The CDR3 covers 14 residues. The CDR3 sequence is CASSLGQIAHEQYF. For the CDR3, the DNA is TGCGCCAGCAGCTTGGGACAGATAGCCCACGAGCAGTACTTC.

This clonotype showed up many times. The CDR3 is CASSYASGRQSYEQYF. In nucleotides, the CDR3 is TGTGCCAGCAGTTATGCTAGCGGGAGACAATCCTACGAGCAGTACTTC. This sequence joins TRBV6-6 and TRBJ2-7, with 10 bases that match TRBD2. The germline V gene has CDR1 MNHNY and CDR2 SVGAGI (reference sequence). CDR3 length: 16 amino acids. The V and J ends lost 3 bases and 1 base, in that order; junction bases with no gene match: 6.

This clonotype occurred many times. The chain is built from TRBV10-3 and TRBJ2-2; D is possibly TRBD1 or TRBD2 (5 bases each). Germline-derived CDR1 and CDR2 are ENHRY and SYGVKD. Trimming pared 10 bases from V and 3 bases from J, leaving 15 bases between. The CDR3 totals 14 residues. CDR3 coding DNA: TGTGCCACAGGGTGGAGGTTAGACACCGGGGAGCTGTTTTTT. As protein: CATGWRLDTGELFF.

This clonotype was seen repeatedly, ten times or more. The gene calls are TRBV6-5 and TRBJ1-4; D is perhaps TRBD1 (5 bases). This CDR3 is 18 amino acids long. The V gene lost 7 bases and the J gene lost 4 bases, with 25 bases spanning the gap. Germline CDR1 and CDR2: MNHEY and SVGAGI. The CDR3 DNA is TGTGCCAGCACCAAAGAAAGGGACGAGACCTCAATTAATGAAAAACTGTTTTTT. It encodes CASTKERDETSINEKLFF.

Points on this clonotype: The junction departs from the called germline gene at one end, perhaps through a read error. V usage is TRBV20-1 and J usage is TRBJ2-1, with D perhaps assigned TRBD1 or TRBD2 (6 bases each). Germline V gene sequence: CDR1 DFQATT, CDR2 SNEGSKA (reference sequence). The length of the CDR3 is 15 residues. The CDR3 here is CSVRDAEGGYNEQFF. The DNA for the CDR3 is TGCAGTGTTAGAGATGCCGAGGGGGGTTACAATGAGCAGTTCTTC.

In this sample, this clonotype turned up many times. The chain's CDR3 is CATSRDKNTGELFF. Written as DNA, the CDR3 is TGTGCCACCAGCAGAGACAAGAACACCGGGGAGCTGTTTTTT. V gene TRBV15 combines with J gene TRBJ2-2, with D unclear. V was pared by 0 bases and J by 1 base, with 3 bases between. This CDR3 region has 14 residues. Germline values: CDR1 LNHNV, CDR2 YYDKDF (reference sequence). The variable domain in full, with the rest retrieved from reference TRBV15 and TRBJ2-2, is DAMVIQNPRYQVTQFGKPVTLSCSQTLNHNVMYWYQQKSSQAPKLLFHYYDKDFNNEADTPDNFQSRRPNTSFCFLDIRSPGLGDTAMYLCATSRDKNTGELFFGEGSRLTVL.

The chain has TRBV5-1 and TRBJ2-7, with 9 bases lining up with TRBD1. CDR1 is SGHRS, CDR2 YFSETQ, per germline. This CDR3 has 13 residues. V shed 5 bases, J shed 6 bases, and the junction held 6 bases outside the gene matches. In DNA form, the CDR3 reads TGCGCCAGCAGTTCCGGGACAGGGTCCGAGCAGTACTTC. Translated, it gives CASSSGTGSEQYF.